Here is one T cell receptor beta chain with its context. The antigen remains unidentified. RNA transcripts were the template for amplifying TCR beta CDR3 regions. RT-PCR in the first round (using the HTBI primer set) targeted the TCR CDR3. TCRdb re-called the multiplex PCR reads with MiXCR, one entry per CDR3 protein. The table lists 500,000 or so distinct CDR3 sequences, around 16% of them singletons. These data come from a study of T cells in Graves' hyperthyroidism and ophthalmopathy. Study outcomes and limitations: Classification by a 13 V-J model distinguished ophthalmopathy from stable hyperthyroidism.

The CDR3 is 14 residues long. Trimming cost V 6 bases and J 11 bases; bases outside gene matches: 15. Germline CDR1 reads MNHNS; CDR2 reads SASEGT. The sample consisted of blood. The V gene is TRBV6-1, the J gene TRBJ1-1; TRBD1 matches at 7 bases. The sequence derives from a woman aged 30 to 39 with Graves' ophthalmopathy. CDR3 residues: CASSRDGVTGVAFF. The CDR3 DNA sequence: TGTGCCAGCAGCCGAGACGGGGTCACAGGGGTGGCTTTCTTT.